This T cell receptor beta chain was observed in a study of blood T cell repertoires in COVID-19. Clones were sequenced by immunoSEQ multiplex PCR, and TCRdb holds only the in-frame ones, with some missing. Of roughly 140,000 clones listed, 80% were seen once; the top ten hold over 10%. The junction had 5 bases not matched to a gene; V was cut back by 6 bases and J by 4 bases. The CDR3 is 12 residues long. Germline-derived CDR1 and CDR2 are SQVTM and ANQGSEA. The gene calls are TRBV29-1 and TRBJ2-5; 7 nucleotides line up with TRBD1. Input material: peripheral blood. This TCR was recovered from a man aged 60 to 75 with active or convalescent COVID-19. The CDR3 reads CSVETGRETQYF. The DNA for the CDR3 is TGCAGCGTGGAGACAGGGAGAGAGACCCAGTACTTC.